The 3 T cell receptor beta chains in this list originate from one sample, sequenced in a study of blood T cell repertoires in COVID-19. Clones were sequenced by immunoSEQ multiplex PCR, and TCRdb holds only the in-frame ones, with some missing. The sample yields tens of thousands of clones, 75% to 85% seen once. The specimen sequenced was peripheral blood. The source of these receptors is an elderly woman with acute or convalescent COVID-19.

The V and J genes are TRBV4-2 and TRBJ2-7; the match to TRBD2 covers 7 bases. V was pared by 1 base and J by 3 bases, with 9 bases of the junction left unmatched. CDR1 and CDR2 from the germline V gene are LGHNA and YNFKEQ. The CDR3 runs to 16 residues. The CDR3, as DNA: TGTGCCAGCAGCCAAGGACTAGCAATAACTAGCTACGAGCAGTACTTC. As protein: CASSQGLAITSYEQYF.

This clone was seen a single time. The gene calls are TRBV25-1 and TRBJ2-6, with a tentative D call TRBD1 (5 bases). The V end was cut by 5 bases, the J end by 0 bases, with 14 bases between. Germline V CDR1 and CDR2: MGHDK, SYGVNS. This CDR3 comprises 17 residues. The CDR3 here is CASSSRDPTSGANVLTF. For the CDR3, the DNA is TGTGCCAGCAGTTCCAGGGATCCTACCTCTGGGGCCAACGTCCTGACTTTC.

This chain uses TRBV29-1 with TRBJ2-3, with D possibly TRBD2 on 6 matching bases. The CDR3 is 13 amino acids. V lost 6 bases, J lost 2 bases, and 12 bases lay in between. Germline CDR1 is SQVTM and CDR2 is ANQGSEA. DNA for the CDR3: TGCAGCGTACCGGGACTTAACACAGATACGCAGTATTTT. This encodes CSVPGLNTDTQYF.